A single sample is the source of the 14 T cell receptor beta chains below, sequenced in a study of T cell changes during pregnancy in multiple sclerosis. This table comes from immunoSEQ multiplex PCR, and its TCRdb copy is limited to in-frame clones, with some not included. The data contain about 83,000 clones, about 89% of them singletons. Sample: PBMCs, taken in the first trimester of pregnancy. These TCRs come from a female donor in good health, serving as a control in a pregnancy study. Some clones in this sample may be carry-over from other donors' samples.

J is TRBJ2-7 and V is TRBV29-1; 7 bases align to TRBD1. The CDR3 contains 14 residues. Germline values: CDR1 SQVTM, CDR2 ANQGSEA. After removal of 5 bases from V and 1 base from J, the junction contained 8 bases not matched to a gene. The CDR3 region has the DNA TGCAGCGTTTTAGACAGGGCGCAATCCTACGAGCAGTACTTC. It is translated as CSVLDRAQSYEQYF.

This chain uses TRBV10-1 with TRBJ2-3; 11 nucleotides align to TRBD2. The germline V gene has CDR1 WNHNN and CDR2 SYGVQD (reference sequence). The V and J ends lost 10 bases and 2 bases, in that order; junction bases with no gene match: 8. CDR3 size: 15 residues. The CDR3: CATKKLAGDTDTQYF. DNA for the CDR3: TGCGCCACCAAAAAACTAGCGGGGGACACAGATACGCAGTATTTT.

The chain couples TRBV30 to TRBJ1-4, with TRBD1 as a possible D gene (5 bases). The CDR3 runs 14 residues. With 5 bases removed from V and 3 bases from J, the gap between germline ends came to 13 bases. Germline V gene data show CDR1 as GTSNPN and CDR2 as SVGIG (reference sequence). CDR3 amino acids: CAWGGTRANEKLFF. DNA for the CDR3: TGTGCCTGGGGAGGGACGAGGGCTAATGAAAAACTGTTTTTT. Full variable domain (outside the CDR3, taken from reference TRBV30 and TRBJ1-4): SQTIHQWPATLVQPVGSPLSLECTVEGTSNPNLYWYRQAAGRGLQLLFYSVGIGQISSEVPQNLSASRPQDRQFILSSKKLLLSDSGFYLCAWGGTRANEKLFFGSGTQLSVL.

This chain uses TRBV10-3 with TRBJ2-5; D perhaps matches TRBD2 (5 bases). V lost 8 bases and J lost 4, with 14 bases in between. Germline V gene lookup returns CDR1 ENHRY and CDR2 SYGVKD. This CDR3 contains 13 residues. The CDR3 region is CAISLQGRETQYF. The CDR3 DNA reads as TGTGCCATCTCCCTCCAAGGGAGAGAGACCCAGTACTTC.

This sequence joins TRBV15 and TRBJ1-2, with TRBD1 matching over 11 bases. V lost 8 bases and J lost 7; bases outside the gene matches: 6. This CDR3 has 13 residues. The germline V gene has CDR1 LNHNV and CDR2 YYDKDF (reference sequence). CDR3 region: CATRGQGAFGYTF. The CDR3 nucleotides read TGTGCCACCCGTGGACAGGGGGCTTTTGGCTACACCTTC.

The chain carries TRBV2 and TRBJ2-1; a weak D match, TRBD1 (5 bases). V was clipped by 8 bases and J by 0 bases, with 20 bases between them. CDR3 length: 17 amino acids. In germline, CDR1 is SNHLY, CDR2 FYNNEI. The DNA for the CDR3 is TGTGCCAGCGGAGCTTTCCTGGGGCAAAGCTCCTACAATGAGCAGTTCTTC. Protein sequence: CASGAFLGQSSYNEQFF.

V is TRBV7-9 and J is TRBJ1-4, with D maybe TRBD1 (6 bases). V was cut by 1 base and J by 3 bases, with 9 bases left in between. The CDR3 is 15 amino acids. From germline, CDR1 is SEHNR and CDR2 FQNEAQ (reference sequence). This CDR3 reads CASSLGRGPNEKLFF. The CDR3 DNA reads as TGTGCCAGCAGCTTAGGCAGGGGACCTAATGAAAAACTGTTTTTT.

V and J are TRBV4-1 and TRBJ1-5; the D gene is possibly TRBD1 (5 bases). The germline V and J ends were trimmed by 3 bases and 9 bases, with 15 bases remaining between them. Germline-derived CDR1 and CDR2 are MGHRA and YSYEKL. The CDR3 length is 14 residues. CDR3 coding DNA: TGCGCCAGCAGCCACCCAGGGAGGGGACTGCCCCAGCATTTT. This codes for CASSHPGRGLPQHF.

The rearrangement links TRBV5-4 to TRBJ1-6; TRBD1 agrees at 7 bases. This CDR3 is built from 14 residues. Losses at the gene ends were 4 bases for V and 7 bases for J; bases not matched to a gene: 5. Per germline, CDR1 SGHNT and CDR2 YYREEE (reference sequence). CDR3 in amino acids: CASSLRDRNSPLHF. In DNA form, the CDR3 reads TGTGCCAGCAGCCTCCGGGACAGAAATTCACCCCTCCACTTT.

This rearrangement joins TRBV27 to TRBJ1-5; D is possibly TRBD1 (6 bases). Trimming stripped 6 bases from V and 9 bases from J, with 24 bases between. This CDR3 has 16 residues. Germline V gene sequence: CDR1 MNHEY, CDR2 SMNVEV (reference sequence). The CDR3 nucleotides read TGTGCCAGCAGCAATTTTATGGGGGCAGGGGCCGGGCCCCAGCATTTT. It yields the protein CASSNFMGAGAGPQHF.

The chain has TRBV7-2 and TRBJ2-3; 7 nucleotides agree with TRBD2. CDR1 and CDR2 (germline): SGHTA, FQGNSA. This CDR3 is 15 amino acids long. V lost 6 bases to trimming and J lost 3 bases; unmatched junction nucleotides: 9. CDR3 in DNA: TGTGCCAGCAGTTCACGGACTAGGAGTACAGATACGCAGTATTTT. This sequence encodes CASSSRTRSTDTQYF.

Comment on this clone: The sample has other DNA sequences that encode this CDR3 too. The CDR3 spells CASSPMGGTEAFF. The CDR3 region has the DNA TGTGCCAGCAGCCCAATGGGGGGTACTGAAGCTTTCTTT. The gene calls are TRBV7-9 and TRBJ1-1; a weak D match, TRBD1 (5 bases). CDR1 and CDR2 from the germline V gene are SEHNR and FQNEAQ (reference sequence). Trimming took off 5 bases at V and 5 bases at J, with 12 bases between the two ends. This CDR3 region has 13 residues.

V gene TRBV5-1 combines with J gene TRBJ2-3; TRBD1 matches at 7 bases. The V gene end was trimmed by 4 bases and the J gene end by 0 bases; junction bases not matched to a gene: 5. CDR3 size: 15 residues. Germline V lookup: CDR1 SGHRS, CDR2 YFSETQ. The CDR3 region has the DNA TGCGCCAGCAGCCCGGGACAGACTAGCACAGATACGCAGTATTTT. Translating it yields CASSPGQTSTDTQYF.

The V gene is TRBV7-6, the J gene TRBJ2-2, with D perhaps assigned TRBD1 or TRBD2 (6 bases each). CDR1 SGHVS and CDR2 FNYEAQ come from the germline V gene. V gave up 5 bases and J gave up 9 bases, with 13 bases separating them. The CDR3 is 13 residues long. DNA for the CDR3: TGTGCCAGCAGCCTAGGGGGGCGACGGGAGCTGTTTTTT. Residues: CASSLGGRRELFF.